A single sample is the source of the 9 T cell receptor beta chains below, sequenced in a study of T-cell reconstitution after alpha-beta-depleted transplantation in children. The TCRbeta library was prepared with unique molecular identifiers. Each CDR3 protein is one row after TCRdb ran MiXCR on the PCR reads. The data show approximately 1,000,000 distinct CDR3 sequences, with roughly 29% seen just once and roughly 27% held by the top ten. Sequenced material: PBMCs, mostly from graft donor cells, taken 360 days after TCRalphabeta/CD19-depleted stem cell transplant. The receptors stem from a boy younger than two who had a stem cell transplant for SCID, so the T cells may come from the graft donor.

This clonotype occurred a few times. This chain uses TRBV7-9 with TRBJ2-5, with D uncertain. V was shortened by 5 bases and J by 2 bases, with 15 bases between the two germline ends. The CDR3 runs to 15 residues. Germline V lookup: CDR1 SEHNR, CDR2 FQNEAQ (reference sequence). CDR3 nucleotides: TGTGCCAGCAGCCAACATGAACGGCAGCAAGAGACCCAGTACTTC. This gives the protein CASSQHERQQETQYF.

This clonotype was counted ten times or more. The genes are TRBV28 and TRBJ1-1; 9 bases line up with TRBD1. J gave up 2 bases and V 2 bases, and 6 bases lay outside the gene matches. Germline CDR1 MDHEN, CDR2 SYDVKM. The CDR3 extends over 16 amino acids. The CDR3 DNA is TGTGCCAGCAGTTTAGCGGCGACAGGGGGTAACACTGAAGCTTTCTTT. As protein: CASSLAATGGNTEAFF.

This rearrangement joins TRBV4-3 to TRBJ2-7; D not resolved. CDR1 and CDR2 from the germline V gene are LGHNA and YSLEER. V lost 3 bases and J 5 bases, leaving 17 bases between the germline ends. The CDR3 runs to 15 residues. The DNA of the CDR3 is TGCGCCAGCAGCCATGTCCCCTTTATGTGGGACGAGCAGTACTTC. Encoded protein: CASSHVPFMWDEQYF.

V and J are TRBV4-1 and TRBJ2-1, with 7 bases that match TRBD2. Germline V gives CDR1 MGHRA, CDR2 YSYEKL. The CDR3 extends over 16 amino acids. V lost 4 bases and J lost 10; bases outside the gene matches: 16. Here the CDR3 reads CASSPGPSGAFGEQFF. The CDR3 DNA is TGCGCCAGCAGCCCGGGCCCAAGCGGGGCTTTCGGGGAGCAGTTCTTC.

The CDR3 sequence: CATEANLGSSGPIDVTDTQYF. CDR3 DNA: TGTGCCACCGAAGCGAACTTGGGCTCTAGCGGGCCGATCGACGTGACAGATACGCAGTATTTT. The rearrangement joins TRBV6-2 or TRBV6-3 to TRBJ2-3, with TRBD2 matching 8 bases. Germline CDR1 is MNHEY and CDR2 is SVGEGT. The CDR3 length is 21 residues. The V gene end was trimmed by 10 bases and the J gene end by 3 bases; junction bases not matched to a gene: 30.

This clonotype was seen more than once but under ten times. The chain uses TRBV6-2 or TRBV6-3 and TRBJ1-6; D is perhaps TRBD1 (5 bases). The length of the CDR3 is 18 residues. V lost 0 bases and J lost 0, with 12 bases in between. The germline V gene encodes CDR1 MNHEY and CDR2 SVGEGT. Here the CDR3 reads CASSYSSGPSSYNSPLHF. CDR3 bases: TGTGCCAGCAGTTACTCGTCGGGGCCCAGCTCCTATAATTCACCCCTCCACTTT.

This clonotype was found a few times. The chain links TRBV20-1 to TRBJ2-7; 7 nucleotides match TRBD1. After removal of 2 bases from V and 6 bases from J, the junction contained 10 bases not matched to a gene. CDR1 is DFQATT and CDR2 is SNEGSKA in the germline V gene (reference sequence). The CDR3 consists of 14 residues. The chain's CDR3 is CSARNRQGLGEQYF. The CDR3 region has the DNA TGCAGTGCTAGAAATCGACAGGGTTTGGGCGAGCAGTACTTC.

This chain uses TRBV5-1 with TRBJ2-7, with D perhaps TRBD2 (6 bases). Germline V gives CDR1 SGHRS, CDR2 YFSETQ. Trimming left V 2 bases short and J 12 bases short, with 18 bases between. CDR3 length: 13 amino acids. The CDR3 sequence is CASSFGPRAGRYF. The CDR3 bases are TGCGCCAGCAGCTTTGGTCCCCGGGCGGGGAGGTACTTC.

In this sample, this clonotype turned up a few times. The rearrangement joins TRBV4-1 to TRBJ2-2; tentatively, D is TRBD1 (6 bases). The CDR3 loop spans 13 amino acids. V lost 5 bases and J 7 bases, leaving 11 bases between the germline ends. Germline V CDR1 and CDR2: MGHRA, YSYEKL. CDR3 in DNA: TGCGCCAGCAGCAACACAGGGTACGGGGAGCTGTTTTTT. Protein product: CASSNTGYGELFF.